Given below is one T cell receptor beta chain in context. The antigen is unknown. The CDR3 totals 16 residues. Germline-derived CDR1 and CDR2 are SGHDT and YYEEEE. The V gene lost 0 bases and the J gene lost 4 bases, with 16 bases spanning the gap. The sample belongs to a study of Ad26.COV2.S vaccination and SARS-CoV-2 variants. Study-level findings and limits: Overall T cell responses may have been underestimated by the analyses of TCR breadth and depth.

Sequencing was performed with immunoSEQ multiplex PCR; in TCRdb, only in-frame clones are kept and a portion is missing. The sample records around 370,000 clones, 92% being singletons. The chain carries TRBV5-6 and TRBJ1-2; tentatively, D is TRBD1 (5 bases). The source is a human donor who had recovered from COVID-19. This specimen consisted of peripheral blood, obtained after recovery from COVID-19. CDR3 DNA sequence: TGTGCCAGCAGCTTGGAGGAGGGCAGGGTGCCCTATGGCTACACCTTC. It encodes CASSLEEGRVPYGYTF.